This T cell receptor beta chain was found in a study of T cell responses to AZD1222 COVID-19 vaccine. This table comes from immunoSEQ multiplex PCR, and its TCRdb copy is limited to in-frame clones, with some not included. The data contain about 150,000 clones, 85% to 95% of them singletons. The ends were cut back, 4 bases at V and 10 bases at J, with 17 bases in the middle. Germline V gene lookup returns CDR1 SGHDN and CDR2 FVKESK. This CDR3 is built from 15 residues. Sequenced material: peripheral blood, taken on day 0 of AZD1222 vaccination. The J gene is TRBJ1-6, the V gene TRBV14, with D possibly being TRBD1 (5 bases). This sequence was found in an adult in good health. This CDR3 reads CASSLGGQGGSPLHF. The CDR3 DNA reads TGTGCCAGCAGCCTCGGTGGGCAGGGTGGGTCACCCCTCCACTTT. The entire variable domain, with the rest obtained from reference TRBV14 and TRBJ1-6, is as follows: EAGVTQFPSHSVIEKGQTVTLRCDPISGHDNLYWYRRVMGKEIKFLLHFVKESKQDESGMPNNRFLAERTGGTYSTLKVQPAELEDSGVYFCASSLGGQGGSPLHFGNGTRLTVT.